Listed here is a single TCR beta chain. The antigen is undetermined. Before sequencing, viral peptide pools were used by the ViraFEST assay to expand antigen-specific CD4+ T cells. When less than 13 days of culture had elapsed, CD4+ T cells were isolated. Two doses of either BNT162b2 or mRNA-1273 were given to each participant. The record originates from a study of vaccination effects on CD4 cells after COVID-19. This CDR3 comprises 13 residues. The ends lost 6 bases at V and 6 bases at J; junction bases unmatched: 4. In germline, CDR1 is WSHSY, CDR2 SAAADI. Clones were read by immunoSEQ multiplex PCR, and TCRdb kept only the in-frame ones, dropping some. The sample comprises 29,000 or so clones, under 85% of which are singletons, and roughly a sixth rests with the top ten.

The receptor was derived from a human donor who received a COVID-19 vaccine. The genes are TRBV10-2 and TRBJ1-5; 8 bases map to TRBD1. This material consisted of CD4+ T cells from PBMCs cultured with HCoV-OC43 spike peptides, taken after COVID-19 vaccination. The subset denotes: HCoV-OC43 spike overlapping peptide pool stimulation. CDR3 coding DNA: TGCGCCAGCAGGGACAGGGTGTCTCAGCCCCAGCATTTT. Its protein product is CASRDRVSQPQHF.